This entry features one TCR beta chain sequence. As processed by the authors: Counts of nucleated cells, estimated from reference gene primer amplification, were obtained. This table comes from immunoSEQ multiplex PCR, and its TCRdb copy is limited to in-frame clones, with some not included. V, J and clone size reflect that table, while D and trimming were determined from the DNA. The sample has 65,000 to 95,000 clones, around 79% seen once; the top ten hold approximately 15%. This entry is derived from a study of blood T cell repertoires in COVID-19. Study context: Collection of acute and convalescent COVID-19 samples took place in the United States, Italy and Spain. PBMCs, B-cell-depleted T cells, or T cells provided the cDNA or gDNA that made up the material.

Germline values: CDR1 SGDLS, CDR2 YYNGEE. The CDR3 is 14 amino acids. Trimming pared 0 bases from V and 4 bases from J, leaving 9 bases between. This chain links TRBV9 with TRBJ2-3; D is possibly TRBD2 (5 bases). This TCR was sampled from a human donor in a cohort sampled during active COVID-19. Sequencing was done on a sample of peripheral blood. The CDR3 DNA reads TGTGCCAGCAGCGTAGGAAGCGGCCCAGATACGCAGTATTTT. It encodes CASSVGSGPDTQYF.